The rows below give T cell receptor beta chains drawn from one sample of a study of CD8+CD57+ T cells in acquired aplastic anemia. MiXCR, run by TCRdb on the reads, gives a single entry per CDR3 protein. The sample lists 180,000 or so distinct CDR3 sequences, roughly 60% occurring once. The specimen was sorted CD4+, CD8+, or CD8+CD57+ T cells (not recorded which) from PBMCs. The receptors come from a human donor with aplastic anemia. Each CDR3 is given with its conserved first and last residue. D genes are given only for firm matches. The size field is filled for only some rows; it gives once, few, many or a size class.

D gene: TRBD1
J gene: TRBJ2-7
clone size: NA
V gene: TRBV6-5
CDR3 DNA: TGTGCCAGCAGTTACCAGACAGGGGGCCTCTACGAGCAGTACTTC
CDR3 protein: CASSYQTGGLYEQYF

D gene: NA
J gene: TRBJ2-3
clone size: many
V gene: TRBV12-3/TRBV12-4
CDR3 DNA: TGTGCCAGCAGTTTTAGCGGATTCACAGATACGCAGTATTTT
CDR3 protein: CASSFSGFTDTQYF

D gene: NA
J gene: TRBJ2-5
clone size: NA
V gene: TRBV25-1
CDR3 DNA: TGCGCCAGCAGTGGCCTGGGACCAGCGGACCTGGCAGAGGAGACCCAGTACTTC
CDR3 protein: CASSGLGPADLAEETQYF

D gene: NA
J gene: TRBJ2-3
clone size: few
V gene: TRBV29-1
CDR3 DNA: TGCAGCGTTGTAGCCTCAGCCAGTAGCACAGATACGCAGTATTTT
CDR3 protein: CSVVASASSTDTQYF

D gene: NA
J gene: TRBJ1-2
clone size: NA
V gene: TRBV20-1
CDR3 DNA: TGCAGTGCACCGGGACGGACCCCGAACTATGGCTACACCTTC
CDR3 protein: CSAPGRTPNYGYTF

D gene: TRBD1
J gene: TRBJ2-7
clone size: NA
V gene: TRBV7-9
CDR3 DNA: TGTGCCAGCAGCTTAGTATGGGACAGGGACTACGAGCAGTACTTC
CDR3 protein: CASSLVWDRDYEQYF

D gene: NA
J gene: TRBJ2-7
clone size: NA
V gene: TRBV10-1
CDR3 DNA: TGCGCCAGCAGCTCGCCTCCGGGACAGCAGTACTTC
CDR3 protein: CASSSPPGQQYF

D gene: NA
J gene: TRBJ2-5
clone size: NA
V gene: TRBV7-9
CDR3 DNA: TGTGCCAGCAGCCCAGGGGGGCAGCGAGAGACCCAGTACTTC
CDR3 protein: CASSPGGQRETQYF

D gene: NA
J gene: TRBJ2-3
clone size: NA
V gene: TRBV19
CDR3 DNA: TGTGCCAGTAGTATAAAGGCGAGCACAGATACGCAGTATTTT
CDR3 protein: CASSIKASTDTQYF

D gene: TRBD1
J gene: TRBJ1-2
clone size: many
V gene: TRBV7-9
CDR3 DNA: TGTGCCAGCAGCTTAGGGACAGGGTCTGATGGCTACACCTTC
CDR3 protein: CASSLGTGSDGYTF

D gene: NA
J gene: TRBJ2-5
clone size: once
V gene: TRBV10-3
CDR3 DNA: TGTGCCATCAGTAGCGCGCCAGGGGACCAGTACTTC
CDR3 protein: CAISSAPGDQYF

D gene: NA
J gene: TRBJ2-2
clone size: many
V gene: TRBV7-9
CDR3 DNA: TGTGCCAGCAGCTTGGGGGATAGCGGGGAGCTGTTTTTT
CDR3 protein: CASSLGDSGELFF

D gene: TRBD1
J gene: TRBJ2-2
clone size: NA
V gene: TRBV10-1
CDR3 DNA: TGCGCCAGCAGGGCAGGACAGGAGAACACCGGGGAGCTGTTTTTT
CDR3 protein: CASRAGQENTGELFF

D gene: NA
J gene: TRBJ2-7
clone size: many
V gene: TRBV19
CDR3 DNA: TGTGCCAGTAGTATTGGGACAACCTACGAGCAGTACTTC
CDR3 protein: CASSIGTTYEQYF

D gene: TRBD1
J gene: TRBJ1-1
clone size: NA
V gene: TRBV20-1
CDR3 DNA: TGCAGTGCTAGAGTAGGACAGGGTAACACTGAAGCTTTCTTT
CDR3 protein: CSARVGQGNTEAFF

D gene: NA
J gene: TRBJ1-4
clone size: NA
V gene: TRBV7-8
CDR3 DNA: TGTGCCAGCAGCCCCTCCGGGACAACTAATGAAAAACTGTTTTTT
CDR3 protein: CASSPSGTTNEKLFF

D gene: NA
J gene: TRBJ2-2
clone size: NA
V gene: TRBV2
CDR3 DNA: TGTGCCAGCAGTGCGGGGGTTGTAGCGGGGGAGCTGTTTTTT
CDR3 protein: CASSAGVVAGELFF

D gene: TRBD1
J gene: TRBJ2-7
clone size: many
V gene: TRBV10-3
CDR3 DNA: TGTGCCATCAAGAGGTCAGGGGGCTCCTACGAGCAGTACTTC
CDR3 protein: CAIKRSGGSYEQYF

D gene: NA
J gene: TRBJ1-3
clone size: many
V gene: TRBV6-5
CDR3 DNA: TGTGCCAGCAGCATCGGAAACACCATATATTTT
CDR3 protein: CASSIGNTIYF

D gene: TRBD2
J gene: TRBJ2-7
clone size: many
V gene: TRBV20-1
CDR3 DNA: TGCAGTGCTAGGGGGGCGGGGGGGCCTGCCGAGCAGTACTTC
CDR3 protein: CSARGAGGPAEQYF

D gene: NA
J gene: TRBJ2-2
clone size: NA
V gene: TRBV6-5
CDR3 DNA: TGTGCCAGCAGTTACTCGAGGAAAGACAGGTGGAGAACCGGGGAGCTGTTTTTT
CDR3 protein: CASSYSRKDRWRTGELFF

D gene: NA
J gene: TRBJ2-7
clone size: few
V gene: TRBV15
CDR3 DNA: TGTGCCACCAGCGAGTCTCGAGGGCGGGACGAGCAGTACTTC
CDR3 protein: CATSESRGRDEQYF

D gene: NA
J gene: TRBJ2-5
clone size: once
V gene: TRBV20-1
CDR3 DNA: TGCAGTGCTAGAGATATGCACAATGGGACCCAGTACTTC
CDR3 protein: CSARDMHNGTQYF

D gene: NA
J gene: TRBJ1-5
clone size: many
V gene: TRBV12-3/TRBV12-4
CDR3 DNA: TGTGCCAGCACCTACGGTCCCAATCAGCCCCAGCATTTT
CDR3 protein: CASTYGPNQPQHF

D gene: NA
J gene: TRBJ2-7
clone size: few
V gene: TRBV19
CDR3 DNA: TGTGCCAGTGCCTTGGGGAGGGGGTCTCTGGGGCCCTACGAGCAGTACTTC
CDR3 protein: CASALGRGSLGPYEQYF

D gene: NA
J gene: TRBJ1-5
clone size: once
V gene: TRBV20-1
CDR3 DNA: TGCAGTGCTAGAGATGGGGGTGGGGGTTATAGCAATCAGCCCCAGCATTTT
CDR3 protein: CSARDGGGGYSNQPQHF

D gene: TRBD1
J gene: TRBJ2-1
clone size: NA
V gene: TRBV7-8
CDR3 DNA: TGTGCCAGCAGCTTAACGGCAGGGGGCGCAGGCTATGGCTACAATGAGCAGTTCTTC
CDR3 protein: CASSLTAGGAGYGYNEQFF

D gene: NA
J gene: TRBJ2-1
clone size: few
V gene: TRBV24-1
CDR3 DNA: TGTGCCACCAGTGATTCGCTCCGCCTCTCCTACAATGAGCAGTTCTTC
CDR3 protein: CATSDSLRLSYNEQFF

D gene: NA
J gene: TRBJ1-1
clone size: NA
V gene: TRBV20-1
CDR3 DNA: TGCAGTGCTGGGGGGGCCACTGAAGCTTTCTTT
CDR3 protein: CSAGGATEAFF

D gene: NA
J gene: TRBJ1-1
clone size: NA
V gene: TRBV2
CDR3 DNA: TGTGCCAGCAGTGCGGCGGCAGGCGGGAACACTGAAGCTTTCTTT
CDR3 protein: CASSAAAGGNTEAFF

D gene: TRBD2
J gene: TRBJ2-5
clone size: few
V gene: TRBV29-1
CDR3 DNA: TGCAGTGTTGGCCGGACTAGTGGGGAGACCCAGTACTTC
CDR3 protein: CSVGRTSGETQYF

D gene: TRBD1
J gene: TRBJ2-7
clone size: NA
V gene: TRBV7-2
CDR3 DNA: TGTGCCAGCAGCCCTGGACAGGGGCCCTACTACGAGCAGTACTTC
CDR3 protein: CASSPGQGPYYEQYF

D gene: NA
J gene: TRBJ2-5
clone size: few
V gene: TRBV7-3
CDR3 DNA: TGTGCCAGCAGCTTTCGGGAAGGCGAGACCCAGTACTTC
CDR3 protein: CASSFREGETQYF

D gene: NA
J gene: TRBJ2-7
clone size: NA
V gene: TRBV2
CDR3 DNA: TGTGCCAGTAGTATGAGGGATCGGGGGGAGCAGTACTTC
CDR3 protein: CASSMRDRGEQYF

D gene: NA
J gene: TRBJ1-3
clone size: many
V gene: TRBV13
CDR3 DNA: TGTGCCAGCAGCTTAGGAGTCGGGTCTGGAAACACCATATATTTT
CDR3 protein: CASSLGVGSGNTIYF

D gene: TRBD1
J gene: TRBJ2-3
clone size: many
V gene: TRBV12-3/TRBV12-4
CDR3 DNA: TGTGCCAGCAGTTTAGATGGGACAGGCAACACAGATACGCAGTATTTT
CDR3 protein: CASSLDGTGNTDTQYF

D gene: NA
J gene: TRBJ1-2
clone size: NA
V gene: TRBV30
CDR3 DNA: TGTGCCTGGAGGGGGCAGGGCTATGAGGATGGCTACACCTTC
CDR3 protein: CAWRGQGYEDGYTF

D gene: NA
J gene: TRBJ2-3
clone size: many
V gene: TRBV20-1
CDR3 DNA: TGCAGTGCTAGAGGCCTTCCGGACAGCCGCACAGATACGCAGTATTTT
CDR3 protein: CSARGLPDSRTDTQYF

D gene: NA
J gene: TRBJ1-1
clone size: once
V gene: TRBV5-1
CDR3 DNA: TGCGCCAGCAGCTTGTTACAGGGAGACACTGAAGCTTTCTTT
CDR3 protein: CASSLLQGDTEAFF

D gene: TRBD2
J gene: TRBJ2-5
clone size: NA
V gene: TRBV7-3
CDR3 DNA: TGTGCCAGCAGCTTAGGACTAGCGGGGAAGGCGGGGACCCAGTACTTC
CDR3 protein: CASSLGLAGKAGTQYF

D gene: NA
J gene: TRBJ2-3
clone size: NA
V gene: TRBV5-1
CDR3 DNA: TGCGCCAGCAAAGAAACAGGGTCGCGGACAGATACGCAGTATTTT
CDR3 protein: CASKETGSRTDTQYF

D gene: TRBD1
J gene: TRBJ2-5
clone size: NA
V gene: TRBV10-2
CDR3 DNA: TGCGCCAGCAGTGACACGACAGGGAAGCAAGAGACCCAGTACTTC
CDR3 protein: CASSDTTGKQETQYF

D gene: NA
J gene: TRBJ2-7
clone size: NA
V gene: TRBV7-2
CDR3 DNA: TGTGCCAGCAGCTTATCAGGTATGGCCTCCTACGAGCAGTACTTC
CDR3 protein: CASSLSGMASYEQYF

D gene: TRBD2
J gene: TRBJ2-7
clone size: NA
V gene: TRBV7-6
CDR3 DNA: TGTGCCAGCAGTTGGACTAGCGGGGGCTCCTACGAGCAGTACTTC
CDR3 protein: CASSWTSGGSYEQYF

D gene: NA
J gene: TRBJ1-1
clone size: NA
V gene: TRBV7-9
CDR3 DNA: TGTGCCAGCAGCTTAGCCATGGGAGACGCTGAAGCTTTCTTT
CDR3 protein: CASSLAMGDAEAFF

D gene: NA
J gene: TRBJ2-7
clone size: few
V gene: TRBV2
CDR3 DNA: TGTGCCAGCAGTGTGAGGCCGTACGAGCAGTACTTC
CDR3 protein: CASSVRPYEQYF

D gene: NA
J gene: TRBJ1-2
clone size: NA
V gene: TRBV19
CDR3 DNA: TGTGCCAGTAGTGGCACAAAACATGGCTACACCTTC
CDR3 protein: CASSGTKHGYTF

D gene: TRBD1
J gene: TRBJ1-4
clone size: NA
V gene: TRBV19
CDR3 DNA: TGTGCCAGTAGTCTGACAGGGGGCGGTGAAAAACTGTTTTTT
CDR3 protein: CASSLTGGGEKLFF

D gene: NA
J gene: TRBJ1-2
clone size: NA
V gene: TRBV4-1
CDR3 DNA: TGCGCCAGCAGCCAAGATTACGACTATGGCTACACCTTC
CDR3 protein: CASSQDYDYGYTF

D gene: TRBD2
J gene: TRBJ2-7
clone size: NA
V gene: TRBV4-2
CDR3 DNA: TGTGCCAGCAGCGCTAGCGGGGGAATCTACGAGCAGTACTTC
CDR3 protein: CASSASGGIYEQYF

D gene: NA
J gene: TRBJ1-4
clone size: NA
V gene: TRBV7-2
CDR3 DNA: TGTGCCAGCAGCTTAACTAGGGGATTTAATGAAAAACTGTTTTTT
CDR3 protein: CASSLTRGFNEKLFF

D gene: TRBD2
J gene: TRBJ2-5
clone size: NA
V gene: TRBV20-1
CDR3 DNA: TGCAGTGCACCCGGGGGGGAGACCCAGTACTTC
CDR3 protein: CSAPGGETQYF

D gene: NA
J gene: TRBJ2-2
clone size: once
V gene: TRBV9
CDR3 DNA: TGTGCCAGCTCACCTAGACCTGAGGCCGGGGAGCTGTTTTTT
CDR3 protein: CASSPRPEAGELFF

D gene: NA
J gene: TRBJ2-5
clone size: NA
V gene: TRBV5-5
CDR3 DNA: TGTGCCAGCAGCTTAAAGGAAGAGACCCAGTACTTC
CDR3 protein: CASSLKEETQYF

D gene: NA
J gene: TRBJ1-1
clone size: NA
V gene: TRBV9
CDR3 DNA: TGTGCCAGCAACATACCGGGCCTCACTGAAGCTTTCTTT
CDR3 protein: CASNIPGLTEAFF

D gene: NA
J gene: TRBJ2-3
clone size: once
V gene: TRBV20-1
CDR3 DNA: TGCAGTGCTCCCCGGGACTCGTCAGATACGCAGTATTTT
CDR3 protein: CSAPRDSSDTQYF

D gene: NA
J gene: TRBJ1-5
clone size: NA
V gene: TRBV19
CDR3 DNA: TGTGCCAGTAGTACCCGGACTGGGAGCAATCAGCCCCAGCATTTT
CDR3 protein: CASSTRTGSNQPQHF

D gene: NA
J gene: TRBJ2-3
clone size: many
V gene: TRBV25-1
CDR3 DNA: TGTGCCAGCAGTGCCGGTGATACGCAGTATTTT
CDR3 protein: CASSAGDTQYF

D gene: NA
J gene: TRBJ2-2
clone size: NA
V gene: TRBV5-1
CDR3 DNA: TGCGCCAGCAGTTACACCGGGATCAACTTTGGGGAGCTGTTTTTT
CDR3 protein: CASSYTGINFGELFF